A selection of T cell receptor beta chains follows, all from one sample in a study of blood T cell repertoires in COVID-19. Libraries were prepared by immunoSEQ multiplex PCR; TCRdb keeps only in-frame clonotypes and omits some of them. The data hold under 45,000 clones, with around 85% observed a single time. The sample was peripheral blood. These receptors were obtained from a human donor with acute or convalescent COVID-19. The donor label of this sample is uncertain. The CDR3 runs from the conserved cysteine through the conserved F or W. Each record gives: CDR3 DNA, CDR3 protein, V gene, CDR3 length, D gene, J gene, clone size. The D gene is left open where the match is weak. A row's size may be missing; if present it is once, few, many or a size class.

DNA: TGTGCCAGCAGCCCCGGGACTAGCGGGGTGACAGATACGCAGTATTTT; CDR3: CASSPGTSGVTDTQYF; V: TRBV5-6; length: 16; D: TRBD2; J: TRBJ2-3; size: -
DNA: TGTGCCAGCAGCCTTAGCGGGAGGGCCGGCACCGGGGAGCTGTTTTTT; CDR3: CASSLSGRAGTGELFF; V: TRBV11-3; length: 16; D: TRBD2; J: TRBJ2-2; size: few
DNA: TGCGCCAGCAGCGGGGGACAGGGGGCCAACTATGGCTACACCTTC; CDR3: CASSGGQGANYGYTF; V: TRBV5-1; length: 15; D: TRBD1; J: TRBJ1-2; size: -
DNA: TGCGCCAGCAGCTTGGAGGACAGGGGAAAACTGTTTTTT; CDR3: CASSLEDRGKLFF; V: TRBV5-1; length: 13; D: TRBD1; J: TRBJ1-4; size: -
DNA: TGTGCCAGCAGCTTAAGGGGCGGGATTGGTTACTACAATGAGCAGTTCTTC; CDR3: CASSLRGGIGYYNEQFF; V: TRBV7-3; length: 17; D: -; J: TRBJ2-1; size: -
DNA: TGTGCCAGCAGCCGGAGGGAGGGACGGGCTGCCTCAGAGACCCAGTACTTC; CDR3: CASSRREGRAASETQYF; V: TRBV13; length: 17; D: TRBD2; J: TRBJ2-5; size: few
DNA: TGTGCCAGCAGCTTAACGACTAGCGGTTACAATGAGCAGTTCTTC; CDR3: CASSLTTSGYNEQFF; V: TRBV7-2; length: 15; D: TRBD2; J: TRBJ2-1; size: -
DNA: TGTGCCAGCAGTGAAGCAGTTGGGGGAGGTCAGCCCCAGCATTTT; CDR3: CASSEAVGGGQPQHF; V: TRBV2; length: 15; D: -; J: TRBJ1-5; size: -
DNA: TGCGCCAGCAGCCCGACCGTAGGGGGCGAAACCTTC; CDR3: CASSPTVGGETF; V: TRBV5-1; length: 12; D: TRBD1; J: TRBJ1-2; size: -
DNA: TGTGCCAGCAGCCCAGCGTCGGGACAGGGGAACACCGGGGAGCTGTTTTTT; CDR3: CASSPASGQGNTGELFF; V: TRBV11-2; length: 17; D: TRBD1; J: TRBJ2-2; size: -
DNA: TGTGCCAGCAGCTTAAACAGGGACTACGAGCAGTACTTC; CDR3: CASSLNRDYEQYF; V: TRBV7-2; length: 13; D: -; J: TRBJ2-7; size: -
DNA: TGTGCCAGCAGCCCGGGACAGGGCCCAGGAAACACCATATATTTT; CDR3: CASSPGQGPGNTIYF; V: TRBV11-3; length: 15; D: TRBD1; J: TRBJ1-3; size: many
DNA: TGTGCCAGCTCACCATCGGAGGGGGCAGGAGGAAACACCATATATTTT; CDR3: CASSPSEGAGGNTIYF; V: TRBV18; length: 16; D: TRBD1; J: TRBJ1-3; size: once
DNA: TGTGCCAGCTCGCAGACTAGCGGGACAGATACGCAGTATTTT; CDR3: CASSQTSGTDTQYF; V: TRBV7-3; length: 14; D: TRBD2; J: TRBJ2-3; size: few
DNA: TGTGCCAGCAGTGAAGACAGGTTTAATGAAAAACTGTTTTTT; CDR3: CASSEDRFNEKLFF; V: TRBV2; length: 14; D: -; J: TRBJ1-4; size: -
DNA: TGTGCCAGCAGTGCCGGGGTCGGTCAGCCCCAGCATTTT; CDR3: CASSAGVGQPQHF; V: TRBV2; length: 13; D: -; J: TRBJ1-5; size: -
DNA: TGCAGTGCCAGTTCAGCGGGAGGTAGCGATGAGCAGTTCTTC; CDR3: CSASSAGGSDEQFF; V: TRBV20-1; length: 14; D: TRBD2; J: TRBJ2-1; size: -
DNA: TGTGCCAGCAGTTTAGATGGGGGGGTCTGGCGCAATCAGCCCCAGCATTTT; CDR3: CASSLDGGVWRNQPQHF; V: TRBV28; length: 17; D: -; J: TRBJ1-5; size: -
DNA: TGTGCCAGCAGCGTAGCCCTCCCAGCTAGTACGAACACCGGGGAGCTGTTTTTT; CDR3: CASSVALPASTNTGELFF; V: TRBV9; length: 18; D: -; J: TRBJ2-2; size: -
DNA: TGTGCCAGCATTGGGACTAGCGGAGACGGGGAGCTGTTTTTT; CDR3: CASIGTSGDGELFF; V: TRBV2; length: 14; D: TRBD2; J: TRBJ2-2; size: -
DNA: TGTGCCACCAGCAGAGACCAGAACGTTAACTATGGCTACACCTTC; CDR3: CATSRDQNVNYGYTF; V: TRBV15; length: 15; D: -; J: TRBJ1-2; size: -
DNA: TGTGCCAGCAGCCCGCCGGGACAGGGATACGAGCAGTACTTC; CDR3: CASSPPGQGYEQYF; V: TRBV11-2; length: 14; D: TRBD1; J: TRBJ2-7; size: -
DNA: TGTGCCAGTAGTCCAGCCCTTTTCGCGCGGGGGTCGATTGATACGCAGTATTTT; CDR3: CASSPALFARGSIDTQYF; V: TRBV19; length: 18; D: TRBD2; J: TRBJ2-3; size: -
DNA: TGTGCCAGCTCACCCCGAAATGGCCCGTCCTACGAGCAGTACTTC; CDR3: CASSPRNGPSYEQYF; V: TRBV18; length: 15; D: -; J: TRBJ2-7; size: -
DNA: TGTGCTAGTGGTTTGGCCTCACAGGGGGATAGCAATCAGCCCCAGCATTTT; CDR3: CASGLASQGDSNQPQHF; V: TRBV12-5; length: 17; D: TRBD1; J: TRBJ1-5; size: -
DNA: TGTGCCACCTGGACAGGCCCCGTCGGGACTGAAGCTTTCTTT; CDR3: CATWTGPVGTEAFF; V: TRBV28; length: 14; D: TRBD1; J: TRBJ1-1; size: -
DNA: TGTGCCAGCAGTACGGCCGGGACGGCGCTAGCGGGAGGTGGCATTCAGTACTTC; CDR3: CASSTAGTALAGGGIQYF; V: TRBV28; length: 18; D: TRBD2; J: TRBJ2-4; size: -
DNA: TGTGCCAGCAGCCCGAGCGCTTCGGGGAACTATGGCTACACCTTC; CDR3: CASSPSASGNYGYTF; V: TRBV5-4; length: 15; D: -; J: TRBJ1-2; size: -
DNA: TGTGCCAGCAGTGGGACATCTGGAAACACCATATATTTT; CDR3: CASSGTSGNTIYF; V: TRBV2; length: 13; D: -; J: TRBJ1-3; size: -
DNA: TGTGCCTACAGGGTGTCGGGTAATTCACCCCTCCACTTT; CDR3: CAYRVSGNSPLHF; V: TRBV28; length: 13; D: -; J: TRBJ1-6; size: -
DNA: TGTGCCAGTAGTATAGACAAGAGCTCCTACAATGAGCAGTTCTTC; CDR3: CASSIDKSSYNEQFF; V: TRBV19; length: 15; D: -; J: TRBJ2-1; size: -
DNA: TGTGCCAGCAGCTTAATGATCTTCGACAGGAGGAACACTGAAGCTTTCTTT; CDR3: CASSLMIFDRRNTEAFF; V: TRBV7-8; length: 17; D: -; J: TRBJ1-1; size: few
DNA: TGTGCCTGGAGTTCGTTACAGCTTGACTATGGCTACACCTTC; CDR3: CAWSSLQLDYGYTF; V: TRBV30; length: 14; D: -; J: TRBJ1-2; size: -
DNA: TGTGCCAGCAGTCCTCCGGGGGGTAACAATGAGCAGTTCTTC; CDR3: CASSPPGGNNEQFF; V: TRBV28; length: 14; D: TRBD2; J: TRBJ2-1; size: -
DNA: TGTGCCAGTAAACCCCTAGGTGGGAGGCTGGACATTCAGTACTTC; CDR3: CASKPLGGRLDIQYF; V: TRBV19; length: 15; D: -; J: TRBJ2-4; size: -
DNA: TGTGCCAGCAGCCCCGGGACTCTTACCTACAATGAGCAGTTCTTC; CDR3: CASSPGTLTYNEQFF; V: TRBV9; length: 15; D: -; J: TRBJ2-1; size: -
DNA: TGTGCCAGCAGTGACTTAGAGCGGAATAGCAATCAGCCCCAGCATTTT; CDR3: CASSDLERNSNQPQHF; V: TRBV6-4; length: 16; D: -; J: TRBJ1-5; size: -
DNA: TGTGCCAGTAGTATAGATCGGAGCGGGGCCTGGAACGAGCAGTACTTC; CDR3: CASSIDRSGAWNEQYF; V: TRBV19; length: 16; D: TRBD2; J: TRBJ2-7; size: once
DNA: TGCGCCAGCAGCCAAGATCGGCGCGACAAGCAGTACTTC; CDR3: CASSQDRRDKQYF; V: TRBV4-3; length: 13; D: -; J: TRBJ2-7; size: once
DNA: TGTGCCAGCAGTTTAGGTGGGCAGCTTAGCAATCAGCCCCAGCATTTT; CDR3: CASSLGGQLSNQPQHF; V: TRBV27; length: 16; D: -; J: TRBJ1-5; size: once
DNA: TGTGCCAGCTCATTTTACAGGGATACAGATGAGCAGTTCTTC; CDR3: CASSFYRDTDEQFF; V: TRBV18; length: 14; D: -; J: TRBJ2-1; size: once
DNA: TGTGCCAGCAGCTTAGGTCCGGGAAGCTACGAGCAGTACTTC; CDR3: CASSLGPGSYEQYF; V: TRBV11-3; length: 14; D: -; J: TRBJ2-7; size: -
DNA: TGCAGTGCTACGGGGAAGATCGGCTACACCTTC; CDR3: CSATGKIGYTF; V: TRBV20-1; length: 11; D: -; J: TRBJ1-2; size: -
DNA: TGTGCCACACTAGCGGGAGATCGAGGCACAGATACGCAGTATTTT; CDR3: CATLAGDRGTDTQYF; V: TRBV28; length: 15; D: TRBD2; J: TRBJ2-3; size: -
DNA: TGTGCCAGCAGTGCCGGAGCAGCCTACTATGGCTACACCTTC; CDR3: CASSAGAAYYGYTF; V: TRBV25-1; length: 14; D: -; J: TRBJ1-2; size: -
DNA: TGTGCCAGCAGTTACTCCGCGGGCTCCTACAATGAGCAGTTCTTC; CDR3: CASSYSAGSYNEQFF; V: TRBV6-2/TRBV6-3; length: 15; D: -; J: TRBJ2-1; size: -
DNA: TGCGCCAGCAGCCAAGAGGGCAGTAGCAATCAGCCCCAGCATTTT; CDR3: CASSQEGSSNQPQHF; V: TRBV4-1; length: 15; D: -; J: TRBJ1-5; size: -
DNA: TGTGCCTGGAGTGTTGCAGGGGCGTATCAGCCCCAGCATTTT; CDR3: CAWSVAGAYQPQHF; V: TRBV30; length: 14; D: -; J: TRBJ1-5; size: -
DNA: TGTGCCAGCAGTGGGCAGGGGCTCGGAAACACCATATATTTT; CDR3: CASSGQGLGNTIYF; V: TRBV6-2/TRBV6-3; length: 14; D: -; J: TRBJ1-3; size: -
DNA: TGCAGCGTTGTCCGGGCGAGGGATGAGCAGTTCTTC; CDR3: CSVVRARDEQFF; V: TRBV29-1; length: 12; D: -; J: TRBJ2-1; size: -
DNA: TGTGCCAGCAGTCCGACGGGACTAGGAATCAATGAGCAGTTCTTC; CDR3: CASSPTGLGINEQFF; V: TRBV7-3; length: 15; D: TRBD2; J: TRBJ2-1; size: -
DNA: TGTGCCAGCAGTTCACGAGGGACTAGCGGGAGCACAGATACGCAGTATTTT; CDR3: CASSSRGTSGSTDTQYF; V: TRBV27; length: 17; D: TRBD2; J: TRBJ2-3; size: -